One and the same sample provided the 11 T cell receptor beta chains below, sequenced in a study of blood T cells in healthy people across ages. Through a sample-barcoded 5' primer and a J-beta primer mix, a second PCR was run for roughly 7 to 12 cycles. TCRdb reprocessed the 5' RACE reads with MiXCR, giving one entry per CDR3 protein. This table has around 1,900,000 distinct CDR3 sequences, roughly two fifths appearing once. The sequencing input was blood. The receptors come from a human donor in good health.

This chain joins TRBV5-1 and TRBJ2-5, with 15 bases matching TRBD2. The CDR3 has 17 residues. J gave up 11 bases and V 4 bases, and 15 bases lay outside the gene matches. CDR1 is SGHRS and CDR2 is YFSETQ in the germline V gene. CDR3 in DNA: TGCGCCAGCAGCCGGGGACTAGCGGGGGGACCGGACAATGAGCAGTACTTC. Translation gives CASSRGLAGGPDNEQYF. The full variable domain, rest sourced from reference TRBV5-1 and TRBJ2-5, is KAGVTQTPRYLIKTRGQQVTLSCSPISGHRSVSWYQQTPGQGLQFLFEYFSETQRNKGNFPGRFSGRQFSNSRSEMNVSTLELGDSALYLCASSRGLAGGPDNEQYFGPGTRLLVL.

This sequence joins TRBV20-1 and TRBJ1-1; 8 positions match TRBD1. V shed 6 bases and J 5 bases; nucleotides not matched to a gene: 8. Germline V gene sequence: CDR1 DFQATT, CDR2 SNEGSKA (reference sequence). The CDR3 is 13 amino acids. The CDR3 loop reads CSAPRTGPTEAFF. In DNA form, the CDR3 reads TGCAGTGCCCCTAGGACAGGGCCTACTGAAGCTTTCTTT.

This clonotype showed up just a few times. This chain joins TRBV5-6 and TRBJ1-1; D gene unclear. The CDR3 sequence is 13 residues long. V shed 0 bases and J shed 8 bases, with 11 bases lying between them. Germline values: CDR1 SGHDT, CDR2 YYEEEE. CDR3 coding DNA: TGTGCCAGCAGCTTGGGAGGAGACGGGGAAGCTTTCTTT. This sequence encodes CASSLGGDGEAFF.

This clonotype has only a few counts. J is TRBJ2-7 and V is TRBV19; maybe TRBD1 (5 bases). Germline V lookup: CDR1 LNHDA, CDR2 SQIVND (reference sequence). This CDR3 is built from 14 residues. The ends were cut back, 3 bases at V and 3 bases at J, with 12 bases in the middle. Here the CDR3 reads CASSISRVGYEQYF. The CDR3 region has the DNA TGTGCCAGTAGTATTAGCAGGGTTGGCTACGAGCAGTACTTC.

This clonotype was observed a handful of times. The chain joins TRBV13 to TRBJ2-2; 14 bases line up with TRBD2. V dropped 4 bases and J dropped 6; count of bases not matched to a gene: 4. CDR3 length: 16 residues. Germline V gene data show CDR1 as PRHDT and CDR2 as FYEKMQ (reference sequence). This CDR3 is CASSSGLAGVAGELFF. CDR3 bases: TGTGCCAGCAGCTCGGGACTAGCGGGGGTCGCCGGGGAGCTGTTTTTT.

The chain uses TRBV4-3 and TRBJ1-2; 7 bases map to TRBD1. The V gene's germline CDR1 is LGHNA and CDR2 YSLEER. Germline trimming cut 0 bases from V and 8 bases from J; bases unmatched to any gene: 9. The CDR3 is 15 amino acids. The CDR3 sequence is CASSQDRDSYRGYTF. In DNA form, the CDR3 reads TGCGCCAGCAGCCAAGACCGGGACAGTTATAGAGGCTACACCTTC.

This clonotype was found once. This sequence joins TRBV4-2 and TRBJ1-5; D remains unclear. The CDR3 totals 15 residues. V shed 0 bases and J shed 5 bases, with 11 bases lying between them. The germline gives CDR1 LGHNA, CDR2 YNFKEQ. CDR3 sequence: CASSQDGKEDQPQHF. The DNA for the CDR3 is TGTGCCAGCAGCCAAGATGGCAAGGAGGATCAGCCCCAGCATTTT.

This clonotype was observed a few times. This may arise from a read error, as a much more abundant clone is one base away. DNA for the CDR3: TGTGCCAGCAGGGGACAGGGCGATACCGGGGAGCGGTTTTTT. Its translation is CASRGQGDTGERFF. V is TRBV6-2 or TRBV6-3 and J is TRBJ2-2; 9 nucleotides align to TRBD1. There are 14 residues in the CDR3. Germline V lookup: CDR1 MNHEY, CDR2 SVGEGT.

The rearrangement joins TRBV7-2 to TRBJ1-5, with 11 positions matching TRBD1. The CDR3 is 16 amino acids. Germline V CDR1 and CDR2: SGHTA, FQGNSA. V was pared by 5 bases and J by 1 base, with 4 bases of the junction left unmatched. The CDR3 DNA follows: TGTGCCAGCAGCGCCAGGGACAGGGGGAGCAATCAGCCCCAGCATTTT. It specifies CASSARDRGSNQPQHF.

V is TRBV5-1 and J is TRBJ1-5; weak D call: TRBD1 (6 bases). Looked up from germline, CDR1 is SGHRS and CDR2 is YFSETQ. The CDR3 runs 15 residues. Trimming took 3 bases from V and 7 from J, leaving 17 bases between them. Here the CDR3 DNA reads TGCGCCAGCAGCTGGGGGCTGGCGGACGGCCAGCCCCAGCATTTT. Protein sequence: CASSWGLADGQPQHF.

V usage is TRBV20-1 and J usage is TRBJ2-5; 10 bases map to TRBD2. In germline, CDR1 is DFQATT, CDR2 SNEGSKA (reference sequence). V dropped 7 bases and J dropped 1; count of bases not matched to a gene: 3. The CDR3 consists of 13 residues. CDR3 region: CSGTSGFQETQYF. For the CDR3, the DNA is TGCAGTGGGACTAGCGGATTCCAAGAGACCCAGTACTTC.